Given below is one T cell receptor (beta chain) in context. The CDR3 length is 15 residues. Germline CDR1 reads LNHNV; CDR2 reads YYDKDF (reference sequence). The template used for profiling TCR beta VDJ and CDR3 was genomic DNA. In TCRdb, the reads were re-called with MiXCR into one record per CDR3 protein. The table has under 250,000 distinct CDR3 sequences, approximately 65% seen once. Previously, flow cytometry had revealed CD8+CD57+ cell expansion in the patients chosen for sequencing. This entry belongs to a study of CD8+CD57+ T cells in acquired aplastic anemia. Study-wide background: 3.2 ug was the average amount of DNA from sorted CD4+ and CD8+ cells.

The chain is built from TRBV15 and TRBJ2-3; no definite D call. Near its end, the DNA agrees better with TRBJ1-5, so the J call may be wrong. Sequencing was done on a sample of sorted CD4+, CD8+, or CD8+CD57+ T cells (not recorded which) from PBMCs. This clonotype originated in a human donor with aplastic anemia. The CDR3 nucleotides read TGTGCCACCAGCAGAGATCGGGCCAGCACAGATACGCAGCATTTT. Translated: CATSRDRASTDTQHF.